The clone carrying this TCR beta chain was counted only a few times. Antigen: not known. Germline CDR1 and CDR2: LNHDA and SQIVND (reference sequence). The CDR3 contains 15 residues. The V gene end was trimmed by 2 bases and the J gene end by 7 bases; junction bases not matched to a gene: 6. Via MiXCR, TCRdb re-called the RT-PCR reads, giving one row per CDR3 protein. This repertoire shows 650,000 to 800,000 distinct CDR3 sequences, approximately 13% found once; its top ten account for around 6.5%. The data are from a study of response to subunit inactivated influenza vaccine. Study-wide findings and caveats: With each seasonal influenza vaccination, the authors suggested, few new T cells are recruited.

The source material was PBMCs from blood, sampled 14 to 15 days before vaccination. The V gene is TRBV19, the J gene TRBJ2-1, with 9 bases matching TRBD2. This sequence was found in a middle-aged man who received an inactivated influenza vaccine. This CDR3 reads CASSIRRGGGNEQFF. In nucleotides, the CDR3 is TGTGCCAGTAGTATACGGCGGGGGGGAGGAAATGAGCAGTTCTTC. The complete variable domain, with remaining parts taken from reference TRBV19 and TRBJ2-1, reads DGGITQSPKYLFRKEGQNVTLSCEQNLNHDAMYWYRQDPGQGLRLIYYSQIVNDFQKGDIAEGYSVSREKKESFPLTVTSAQKNPTAFYLCASSIRRGGGNEQFFGPGTRLTVL.